This T cell receptor (beta chain) was identified in a study of graft-versus-host responses after intestinal transplantation (dated by TCRdb to the early 2020s). Regarding the research as a whole: Recipients received multivisceral, liver-intestinal, or isolated intestinal transplants. To identify alloreactive clones, pre-transplant mixed lymphocyte reaction products were sequenced and then compared with unstimulated pre-transplant donor and recipient T cells. Instead of going to the commercial service, samples from three later patients were sequenced in-house on an Illumina MiSeq and processed with MiXCR. Donor T cell macrochimerism was defined as a peak of at least 4% donor T cells among recipient peripheral blood mononuclear cells. Graft-versus-host and host-versus-graft alloreactive T cell clones were tracked in the graft, circulation and bone marrow after intestinal transplantation using bulk TCR-beta CDR3 sequencing. The cohort enrolled about 23 intestinal transplant recipients, one of whom was a retransplant, and 3 patients without pretransplant specimens were excluded. Anti-thymocyte globulin induction was given to all recipients, followed by maintenance tacrolimus and steroids for around three years. Here is what the overall study found, with its caveats: High GvH to HvG T cell clonal ratios were observed in the allografts of patients with donor T cell macrochimerism. Peak levels of circulating GvH clones were associated with declines in HvG clones early after transplant. GvH clones were found in recipient bone marrow, and some of the GvH clones appeared earlier in ileal mucosa or blood, which is consistent with an intestinal mucosal origin. The conclusions were limited by the relatively low number and heterogeneity of the intestinal transplant patients.

Library preparation employed the immunoSEQ multiplex PCR assay. For most patients, genomic DNA was isolated using the Qiagen DNeasy Blood and Tissue Kit and was shipped frozen to Adaptive Biotechnologies for TCR sequencing. For most patients, high-throughput TCR-beta CDR3 sequencing of genomic DNA was performed by Adaptive Biotechnologies. In the source study's methods: Adaptive's ImmunoSEQ software supplied the TCR sequencing data for around 19 patients, while MiXCR and VDJtools were used to process three other patients. CD4 versus CD8 sorting errors were corrected by removing sequences found in both subsets at a frequency ratio below 5:1. CDR3 nucleotide sequences shared by donor and recipient were removed because the origin of these sequences could not be assigned. To count as alloreactive, a clone needed at least 2-fold expansion over unstimulated cells and a minimum CFSE-low frequency of 0.002% (template counts) or 0.001% (read counts). Clones detected in sequenced pre-transplant spleen, lymph node, or MLR CFSE-low populations of the donor or recipient were defined as mappable. Cumulative frequency of alloreactive clones was calculated as a percentage of all sequences weighted by copy number. TCRdb took this table from immuneACCESS and kept in-frame rearrangements with V and J called. Such tables lack part of the clones; where checked against another copy, unresolved V genes explain under half of the gap, and the rest is unexplained. V and J calls and clone size follow that table, whereas D and trimming were derived from the DNA. The sample profile shows 90,000 to 120,000 clones; over 75% of them were found once. Together, the top ten hold roughly 1% of the sample.

Comments on this clone: Its antigen remains undetermined. Per-nucleotide qualities are absent, and no much larger clonotype sits a single base away.

Reading from cysteine to phenylalanine, the CDR3 counts 14 amino acids. The CDR3 DNA has 42 bases and is translated from base 1. Clipping removes 6 bases from V and 3 bases from J, with 5 as the unmatched junction base count. As encoded in the germline V gene, CDR1 is SNHLY while CDR2 is FYNNEI. Read against the paper, the sample's time point label means: cells obtained before transplantation from donor or recipient. CD3+CD4+ and CD3+CD8+ populations were FACS-sorted from unstimulated pre-transplant donor and recipient cells taken from spleen or lymph nodes. The material was unstimulated CD4+ T cells sorted from spleen or lymph node cells, obtained before intestinal transplant. The clonotype was recovered from a human donor who received an intestinal transplant. The receptor chain draws on TRBV2 and TRBJ2-7, with TRBD2 identical over 10 junction bases. In nucleotide form, the sequence is TGTGCCAGCAGCCCGACTAGCGGGTACTACGAGCAGTACTTC. The resulting protein is CASSPTSGYYEQYF.